This T cell receptor (beta chain) was found in a study of blood T cell repertoires in COVID-19. Study-wide context: Samples representing acute and convalescent COVID-19 were sourced from the United States, Italy and Spain. PBMCs, B-cell-depleted T cells, or T cells provided the cDNA or gDNA that made up the material.

Original handling: Nucleated cell counts were estimated from reference gene primer amplification. The repertoire was sequenced with immunoSEQ multiplex PCR; TCRdb's copy has only in-frame clones and lacks some. V and J calls and clone size are copied from that table; D and trimming were computed from the DNA. The table lists some 150,000 clones, roughly 89% of them singletons. Germline-derived CDR1 and CDR2 are MNHNY and SVGAGI (reference sequence). The CDR3 runs 14 residues. The V and J ends lost 2 bases and 5 bases respectively, with 11 bases between them. Material for sequencing was peripheral blood. V is TRBV6-6 and J is TRBJ2-3; maybe TRBD1 (5 bases). The TCR originated in a human donor in a cohort sampled during active COVID-19. CDR3 loop: CASSYQGTEDTQYF. For the CDR3, the DNA is TGTGCCAGCAGTTACCAGGGTACTGAAGATACGCAGTATTTT.